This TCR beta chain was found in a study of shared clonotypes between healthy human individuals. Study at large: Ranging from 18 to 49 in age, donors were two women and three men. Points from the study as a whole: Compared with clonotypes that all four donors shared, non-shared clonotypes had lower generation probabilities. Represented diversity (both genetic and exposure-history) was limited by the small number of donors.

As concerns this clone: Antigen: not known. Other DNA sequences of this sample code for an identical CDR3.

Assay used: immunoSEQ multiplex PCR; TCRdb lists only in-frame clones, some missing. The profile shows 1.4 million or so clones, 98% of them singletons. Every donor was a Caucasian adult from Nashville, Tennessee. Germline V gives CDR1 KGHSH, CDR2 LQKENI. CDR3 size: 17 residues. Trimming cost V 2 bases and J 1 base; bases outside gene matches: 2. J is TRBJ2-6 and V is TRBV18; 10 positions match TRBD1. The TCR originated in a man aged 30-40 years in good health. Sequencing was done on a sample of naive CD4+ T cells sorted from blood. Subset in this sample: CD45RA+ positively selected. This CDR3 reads CASSPGTGVSGANVLTF. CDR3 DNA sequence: TGTGCCAGCTCACCAGGGACAGGGGTATCTGGGGCCAACGTCCTGACTTTC. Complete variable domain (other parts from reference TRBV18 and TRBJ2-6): NAGVMQNPRHLVRRRGQEARLRCSPMKGHSHVYWYRQLPEEGLKFMVYLQKENIIDESGMPKERFSAEFPKEGPSILRIQQVVRGDSAAYFCASSPGTGVSGANVLTFGAGSRLTVL.